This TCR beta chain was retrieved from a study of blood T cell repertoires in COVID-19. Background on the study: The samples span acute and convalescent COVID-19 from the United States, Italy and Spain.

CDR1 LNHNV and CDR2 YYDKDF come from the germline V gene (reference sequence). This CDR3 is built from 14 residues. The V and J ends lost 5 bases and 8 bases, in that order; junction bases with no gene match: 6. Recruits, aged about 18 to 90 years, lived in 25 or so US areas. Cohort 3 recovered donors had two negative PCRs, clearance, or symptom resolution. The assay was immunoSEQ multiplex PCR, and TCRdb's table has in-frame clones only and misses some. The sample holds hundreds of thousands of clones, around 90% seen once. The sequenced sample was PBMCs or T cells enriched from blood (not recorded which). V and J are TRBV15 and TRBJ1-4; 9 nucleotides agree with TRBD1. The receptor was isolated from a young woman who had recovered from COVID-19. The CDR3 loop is CATSDRDRVEKLFF. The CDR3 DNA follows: TGTGCCACCAGCGACCGGGACAGGGTGGAAAAACTGTTTTTT.